This T cell receptor beta chain was captured by sequencing in a study of regulatory dendritic cells for organ transplantation. Clones were read by immunoSEQ multiplex PCR, and TCRdb kept only the in-frame ones, dropping some. The sample records 30,000 or so clones, approximately 80% being singletons. After removal of 1 base from V and 2 bases from J, the junction contained 14 bases not matched to a gene. The CDR3 covers 20 residues. Germline CDR1 reads SGHNT; CDR2 reads YYREEE (reference sequence). Naive CD45RA+ and memory CD45RO+ CD4+ or CD8+ T cells were FACS-sorted. Sequencing was done on a sample of naive CD4+ T cells from blood. Noted subset: CD45RA+ naive T cells. The V call is TRBV5-4, the J call TRBJ2-1, with 11 bases matching TRBD2. The source is a human donor in good health. CDR3 sequence: CASSLRGGSGGVGPYNEQFF. The CDR3 nucleotides are TGTGCCAGCAGCTTGCGCGGGGGTAGCGGGGGGGTGGGCCCCTACAATGAGCAGTTCTTC.